This T cell receptor (beta chain) came from a study of blood T cell repertoires in COVID-19. Profiling relied on immunoSEQ multiplex PCR, and the TCRdb table lists in-frame clones only, not all of them. This repertoire shows 130,000 or so clones, almost 90% found once; its top ten account for roughly 1.4%. In germline, CDR1 is MDHEN, CDR2 SYDVKM. The CDR3 is made up of 15 amino acids. The junction had 8 bases not matched to a gene; V was cut back by 6 bases and J by 4 bases. Sample: peripheral blood. This TCR was recovered from a woman aged 55 to 70 with acute or convalescent COVID-19. The rearrangement uses TRBV28 and TRBJ2-7; TRBD1 aligns across 11 bases. The CDR3: CASSQAGDRGYEQYF. The CDR3, as DNA: TGTGCCAGCAGCCAGGCAGGGGACAGGGGGTACGAGCAGTACTTC.